Listed below are T cell receptor beta chains from one sample, sequenced in a study of T cell changes during pregnancy in multiple sclerosis. The data were produced by immunoSEQ multiplex PCR, yet TCRdb's version contains in-frame clones alone and is incomplete. Here the sample spans roughly 38,000 clones, roughly 91% being singletons. The sample was CD8+ T cells from peripheral blood mononuclear cells, taken in the first trimester of pregnancy. These receptors originate from a female donor with multiple sclerosis, enrolled in a pregnancy study. Each CDR3 is given with its conserved first and last residue. The order of the fields is CDR3 protein, D gene, V gene. A D gene is named only where the DNA matches it firmly.

cdr3_aa: CASSQEAGFTEAFF
d_call: NA
v_call: TRBV4-2

cdr3_aa: CASSLRLAYEQYF
d_call: NA
v_call: TRBV5-1

cdr3_aa: CASSKRGTVDTDTQYF
d_call: NA
v_call: TRBV21-1

cdr3_aa: CASSQDLDAYGYTF
d_call: NA
v_call: TRBV14

cdr3_aa: CNVEYRGREANYGYTF
d_call: NA
v_call: TRBV29-1

cdr3_aa: CASSMVAGTDTQYF
d_call: NA
v_call: TRBV19

cdr3_aa: CASSGPGLPYGYTF
d_call: NA
v_call: TRBV5-1

cdr3_aa: CASSWTIAGDSYEQYF
d_call: TRBD2
v_call: TRBV7-9

cdr3_aa: CASSADKINSPLHF
d_call: NA
v_call: TRBV9

cdr3_aa: CASSLPVRGRAYNEQFF
d_call: TRBD2
v_call: TRBV7-9

cdr3_aa: CASSPQMGLAGVPEQFF
d_call: TRBD2
v_call: TRBV7-9

cdr3_aa: CAWIRDSTYEQYF
d_call: TRBD1
v_call: TRBV30

cdr3_aa: CASARTSGYNEQFF
d_call: TRBD2
v_call: TRBV6-5

cdr3_aa: CASSVFSGQVGETQYF
d_call: TRBD1
v_call: TRBV9

cdr3_aa: CASSLGRERTYEQYF
d_call: NA
v_call: TRBV5-4

cdr3_aa: CAWSVLGTEYTEAFF
d_call: TRBD1
v_call: TRBV30

cdr3_aa: CASSHQGITEAFF
d_call: NA
v_call: TRBV19

cdr3_aa: CATHRINYGYTF
d_call: NA
v_call: TRBV25-1

cdr3_aa: CASVGVITGVSEAFF
d_call: TRBD1
v_call: TRBV6-1

cdr3_aa: CASSTSSGRAVEQYF
d_call: TRBD2
v_call: TRBV2

cdr3_aa: CASSFRFTRALGNTIYF
d_call: NA
v_call: TRBV28

cdr3_aa: CASSYSFHASTDTQYF
d_call: NA
v_call: TRBV6-5

cdr3_aa: CASSEQSTINYGYTF
d_call: NA
v_call: TRBV10-2

cdr3_aa: CASSFRANTGELFF
d_call: NA
v_call: TRBV11-2

cdr3_aa: CASSMDYYGYTF
d_call: NA
v_call: TRBV19

cdr3_aa: CASSLGQGSSYEQYF
d_call: TRBD1
v_call: TRBV7-9

cdr3_aa: CASSSPTGGAGNEQFF
d_call: NA
v_call: TRBV11-2

cdr3_aa: CASSLSGDSTEAFF
d_call: TRBD1
v_call: TRBV7-9

cdr3_aa: CASSGLLNSGANVLTF
d_call: NA
v_call: TRBV19

cdr3_aa: CASSQQGWSNQPQHF
d_call: TRBD1
v_call: TRBV6-6